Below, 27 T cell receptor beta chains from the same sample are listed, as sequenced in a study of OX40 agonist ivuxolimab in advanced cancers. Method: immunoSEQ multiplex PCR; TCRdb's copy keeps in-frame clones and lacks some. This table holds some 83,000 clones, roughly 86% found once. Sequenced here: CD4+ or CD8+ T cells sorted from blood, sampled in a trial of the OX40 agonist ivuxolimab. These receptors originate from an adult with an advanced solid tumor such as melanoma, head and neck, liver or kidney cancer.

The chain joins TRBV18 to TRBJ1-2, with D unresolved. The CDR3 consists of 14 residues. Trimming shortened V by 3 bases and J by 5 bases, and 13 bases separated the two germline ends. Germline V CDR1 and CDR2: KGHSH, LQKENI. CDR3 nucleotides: TGTGCCAGCTCACCCTCGGCGGAACTGTATGGCTACACCTTC. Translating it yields CASSPSAELYGYTF.

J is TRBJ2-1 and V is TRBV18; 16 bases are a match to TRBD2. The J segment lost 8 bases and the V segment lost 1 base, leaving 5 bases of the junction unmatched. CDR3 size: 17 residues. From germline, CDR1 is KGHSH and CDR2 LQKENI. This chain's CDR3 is CASSPLGLAGGQDEQFF. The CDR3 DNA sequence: TGTGCCAGCTCACCACTGGGACTAGCGGGGGGGCAGGATGAGCAGTTCTTC.

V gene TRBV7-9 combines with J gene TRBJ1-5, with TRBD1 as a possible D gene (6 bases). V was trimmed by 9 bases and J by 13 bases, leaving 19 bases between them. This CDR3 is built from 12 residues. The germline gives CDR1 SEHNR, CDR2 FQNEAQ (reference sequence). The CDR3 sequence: CASQGGTSRQHF. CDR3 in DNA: TGTGCCAGTCAAGGCGGGACATCAAGGCAGCATTTT.

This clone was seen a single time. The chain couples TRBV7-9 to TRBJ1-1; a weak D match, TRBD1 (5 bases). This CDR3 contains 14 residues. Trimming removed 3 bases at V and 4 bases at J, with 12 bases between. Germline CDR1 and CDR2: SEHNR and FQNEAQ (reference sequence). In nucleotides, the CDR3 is TGTGCCAGCAGCTTTCAGGGTTTAGGCACTGAAGCTTTCTTT. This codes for CASSFQGLGTEAFF.

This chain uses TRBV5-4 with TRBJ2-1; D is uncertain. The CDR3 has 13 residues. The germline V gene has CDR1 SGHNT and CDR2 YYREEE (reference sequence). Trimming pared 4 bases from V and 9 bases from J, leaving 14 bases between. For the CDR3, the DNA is TGTGCCAGCAGCCTGTTAGAGGTCGGTGAGCAGTTCTTC. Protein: CASSLLEVGEQFF.

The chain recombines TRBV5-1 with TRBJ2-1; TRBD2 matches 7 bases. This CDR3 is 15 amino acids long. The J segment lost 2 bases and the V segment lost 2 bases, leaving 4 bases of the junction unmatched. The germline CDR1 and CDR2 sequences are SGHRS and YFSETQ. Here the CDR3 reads CASSLWSGAYNEQFF. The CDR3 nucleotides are TGCGCCAGCAGCTTATGGAGCGGGGCCTACAATGAGCAGTTCTTC.

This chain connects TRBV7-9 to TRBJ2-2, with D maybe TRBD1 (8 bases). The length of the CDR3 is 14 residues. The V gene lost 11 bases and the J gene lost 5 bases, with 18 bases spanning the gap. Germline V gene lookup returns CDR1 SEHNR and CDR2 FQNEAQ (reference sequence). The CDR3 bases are TGTGCCGGAAACAGGGGGGGAGCAACCGGGGAGCTGTTTTTT. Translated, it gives CAGNRGGATGELFF. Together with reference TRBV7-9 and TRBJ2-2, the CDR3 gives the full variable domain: DTGVSQNPRHKITKRGQNVTFRCDPISEHNRLYWYRQTLGQGPEFLTYFQNEAQLEKSRLLSDRFSAERPKGSFSTLEIQRTEQGDSAMYLCAGNRGGATGELFFGEGSRLTVL.

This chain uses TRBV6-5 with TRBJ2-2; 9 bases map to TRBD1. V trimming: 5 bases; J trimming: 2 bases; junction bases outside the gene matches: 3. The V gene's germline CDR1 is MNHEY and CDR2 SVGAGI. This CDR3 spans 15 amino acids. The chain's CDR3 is CASSTGGSNTGELFF. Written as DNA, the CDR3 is TGTGCCAGCAGTACAGGGGGCTCAAACACCGGGGAGCTGTTTTTT.

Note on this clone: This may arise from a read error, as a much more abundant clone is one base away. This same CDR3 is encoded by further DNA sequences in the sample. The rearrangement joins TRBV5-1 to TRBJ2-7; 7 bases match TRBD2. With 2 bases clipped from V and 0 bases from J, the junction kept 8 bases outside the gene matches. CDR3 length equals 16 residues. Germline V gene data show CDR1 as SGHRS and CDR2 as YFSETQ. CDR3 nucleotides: TGCGCCAGCAGCTTAGGACTACTAGCGATCTCCTACGAGCAGTACTTC. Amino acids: CASSLGLLAISYEQYF. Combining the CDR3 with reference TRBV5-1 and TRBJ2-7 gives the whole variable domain KAGVTQTPRYLIKTRGQQVTLSCSPISGHRSVSWYQQTPGQGLQFLFEYFSETQRNKGNFPGRFSGRQFSNSRSEMNVSTLELGDSALYLCASSLGLLAISYEQYFGPGTRLTVT.

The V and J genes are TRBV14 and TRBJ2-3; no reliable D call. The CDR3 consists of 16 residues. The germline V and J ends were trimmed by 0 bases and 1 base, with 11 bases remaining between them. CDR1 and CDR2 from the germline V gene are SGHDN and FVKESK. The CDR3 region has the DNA TGTGCCAGCAGCCAAGACGGTCACGGAGGCACAGATACGCAGTATTTT. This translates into CASSQDGHGGTDTQYF.

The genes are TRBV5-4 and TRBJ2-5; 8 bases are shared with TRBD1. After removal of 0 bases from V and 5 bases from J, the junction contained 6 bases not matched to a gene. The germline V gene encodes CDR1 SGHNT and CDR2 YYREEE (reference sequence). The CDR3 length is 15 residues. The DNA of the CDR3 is TGTGCCAGCAGCTTGGAGGACAGGGATGCGGAGACCCAGTACTTC. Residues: CASSLEDRDAETQYF.

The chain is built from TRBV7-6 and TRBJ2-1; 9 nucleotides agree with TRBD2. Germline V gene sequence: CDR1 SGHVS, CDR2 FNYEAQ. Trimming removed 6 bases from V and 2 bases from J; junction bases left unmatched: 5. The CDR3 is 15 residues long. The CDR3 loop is CASSLAGTPYNEQFF. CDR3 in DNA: TGTGCCAGCAGTCTAGCGGGAACTCCCTACAATGAGCAGTTCTTC.

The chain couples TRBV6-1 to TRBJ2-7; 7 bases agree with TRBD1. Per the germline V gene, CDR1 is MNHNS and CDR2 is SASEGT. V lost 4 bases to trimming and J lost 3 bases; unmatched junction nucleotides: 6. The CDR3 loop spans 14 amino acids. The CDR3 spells CASSASTGVYEQYF. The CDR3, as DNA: TGTGCCAGCAGTGCCAGTACAGGGGTCTACGAGCAGTACTTC.

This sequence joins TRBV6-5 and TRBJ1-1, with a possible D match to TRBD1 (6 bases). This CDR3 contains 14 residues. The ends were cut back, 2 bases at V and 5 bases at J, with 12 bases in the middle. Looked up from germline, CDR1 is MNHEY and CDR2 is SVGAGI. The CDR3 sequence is CASSYRGGLTEAFF. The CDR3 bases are TGTGCCAGCAGTTACAGAGGGGGGTTAACTGAAGCTTTCTTT.

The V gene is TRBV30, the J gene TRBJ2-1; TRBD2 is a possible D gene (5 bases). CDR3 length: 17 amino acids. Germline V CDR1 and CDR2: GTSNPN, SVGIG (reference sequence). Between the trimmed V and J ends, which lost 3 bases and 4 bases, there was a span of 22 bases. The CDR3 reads CAWSPMSRLTTYNEQFF. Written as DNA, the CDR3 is TGTGCCTGGAGCCCCATGAGTAGACTAACTACTTACAATGAGCAGTTCTTC. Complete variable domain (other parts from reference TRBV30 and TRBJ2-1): SQTIHQWPATLVQPVGSPLSLECTVEGTSNPNLYWYRQAAGRGLQLLFYSVGIGQISSEVPQNLSASRPQDRQFILSSKKLLLSDSGFYLCAWSPMSRLTTYNEQFFGPGTRLTVL.

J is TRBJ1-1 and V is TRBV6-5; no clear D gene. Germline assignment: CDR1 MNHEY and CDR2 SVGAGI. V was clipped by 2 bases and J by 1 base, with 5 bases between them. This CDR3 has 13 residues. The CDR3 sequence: CASSYRQNTEAFF. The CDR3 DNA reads TGTGCCAGCAGTTACCGGCAGAACACTGAAGCTTTCTTT.

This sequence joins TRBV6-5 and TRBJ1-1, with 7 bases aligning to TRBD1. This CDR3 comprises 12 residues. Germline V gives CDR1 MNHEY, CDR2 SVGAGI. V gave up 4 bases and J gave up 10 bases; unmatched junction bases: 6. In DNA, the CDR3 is TGTGCCAGCAGTTTTACGACAGGGAGAGCTTTCTTT. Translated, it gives CASSFTTGRAFF.

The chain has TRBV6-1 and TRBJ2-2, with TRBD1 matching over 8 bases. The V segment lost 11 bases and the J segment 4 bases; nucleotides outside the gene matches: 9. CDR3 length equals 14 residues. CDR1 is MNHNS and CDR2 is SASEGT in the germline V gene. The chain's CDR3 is CASSWTGTTGELFF. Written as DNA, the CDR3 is TGTGCCTCCAGCTGGACAGGGACCACCGGGGAGCTGTTTTTT.

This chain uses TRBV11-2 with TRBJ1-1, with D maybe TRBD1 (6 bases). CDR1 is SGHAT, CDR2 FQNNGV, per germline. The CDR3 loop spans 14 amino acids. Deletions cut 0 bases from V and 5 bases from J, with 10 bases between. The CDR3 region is CASSLDGGGTEAFF. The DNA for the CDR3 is TGTGCCAGCAGCTTAGATGGGGGCGGTACTGAAGCTTTCTTT.

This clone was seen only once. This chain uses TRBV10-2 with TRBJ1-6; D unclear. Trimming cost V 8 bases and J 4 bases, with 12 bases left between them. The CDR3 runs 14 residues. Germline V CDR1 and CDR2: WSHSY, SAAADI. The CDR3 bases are TGCGCCAGCGGGGAGGAGGTGTATAATTCACCCCTCCACTTT. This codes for CASGEEVYNSPLHF.

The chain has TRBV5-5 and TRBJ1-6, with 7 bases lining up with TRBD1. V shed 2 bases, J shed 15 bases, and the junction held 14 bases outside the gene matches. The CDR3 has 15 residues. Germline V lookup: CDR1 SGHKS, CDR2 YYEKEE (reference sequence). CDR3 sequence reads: CASSLIGDSLGVLHF. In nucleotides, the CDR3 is TGTGCCAGCAGCTTAATAGGGGACAGCCTTGGGGTCCTCCACTTT. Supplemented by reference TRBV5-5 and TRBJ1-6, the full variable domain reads DAGVTQSPTHLIKTRGQQVTLRCSPISGHKSVSWYQQVLGQGPQFIFQYYEKEERGRGNFPDRFSARQFPNYSSELNVNALLLGDSALYLCASSLIGDSLGVLHFGNGTRLTVT.

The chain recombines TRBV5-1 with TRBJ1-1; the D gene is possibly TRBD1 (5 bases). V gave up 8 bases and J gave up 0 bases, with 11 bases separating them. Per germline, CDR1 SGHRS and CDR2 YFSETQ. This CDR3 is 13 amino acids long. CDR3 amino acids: CASSGLVNTEAFF. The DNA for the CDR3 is TGCGCCAGTTCAGGGTTAGTGAACACTGAAGCTTTCTTT.

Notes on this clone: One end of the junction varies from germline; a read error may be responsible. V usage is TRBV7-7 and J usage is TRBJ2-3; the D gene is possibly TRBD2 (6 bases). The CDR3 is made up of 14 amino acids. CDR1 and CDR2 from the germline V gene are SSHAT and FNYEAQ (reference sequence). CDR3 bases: TGTGCTAGCAGCCCAGGAGGGGGCACAGATACGCAGTATTTT. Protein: CASSPGGGTDTQYF.

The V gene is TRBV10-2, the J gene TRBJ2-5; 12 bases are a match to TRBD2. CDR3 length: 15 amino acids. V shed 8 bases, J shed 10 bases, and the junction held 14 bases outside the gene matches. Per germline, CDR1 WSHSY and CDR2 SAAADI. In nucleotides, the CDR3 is TGCGCCAGCCAGGATGGGGCTAGCGGGGGGGCCCACCAGTACTTC. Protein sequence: CASQDGASGGAHQYF.

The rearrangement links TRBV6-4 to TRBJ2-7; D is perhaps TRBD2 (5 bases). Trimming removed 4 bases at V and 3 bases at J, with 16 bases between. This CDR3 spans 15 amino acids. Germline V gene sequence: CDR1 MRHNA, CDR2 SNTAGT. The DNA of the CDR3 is TGTGCCAGCAGTGCCGAAACGGGGAGCATCTACGAGCAGTACTTC. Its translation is CASSAETGSIYEQYF.

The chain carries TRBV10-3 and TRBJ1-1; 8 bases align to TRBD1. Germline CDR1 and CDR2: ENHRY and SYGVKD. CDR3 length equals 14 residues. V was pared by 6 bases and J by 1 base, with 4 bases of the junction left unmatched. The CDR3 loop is CAIRKQGGNTEAFF. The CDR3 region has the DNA TGTGCCATCAGGAAACAGGGGGGGAACACTGAAGCTTTCTTT.

CDR3 DNA: TGTGCCAGCGGGGCCGGGGGAAATTCACCCCTCCACTTT. It specifies CASGAGGNSPLHF. The rearrangement uses TRBV6-5 and TRBJ1-6, with a tentative D call TRBD1 (5 bases). The CDR3 has 13 amino acids. Per germline, CDR1 MNHEY and CDR2 SVGAGI. V lost 8 bases, J lost 7 bases, and 12 bases lay in between.